The entry below describes one T cell receptor (beta chain). Antigen unknown. This entry is derived from a study of CD8 T cells in Susac syndrome. Study-level results: No clonal expansion appeared among CD4+ T cells in Susac patients.

Reverse transcription of about 0.5 to 1 ug RNA was performed with random hexamers. One entry per CDR3 protein results from TCRdb running MiXCR on the immunoSEQ multiplex PCR reads. This table has around 170,000 distinct CDR3 sequences, approximately 96% appearing once. V was shortened by 1 base and J by 10 bases, with 9 bases between the two germline ends. Looked up from germline, CDR1 is SGHRS and CDR2 is YFSETQ. The CDR3 length is 11 residues. The sequenced material came from CD4+ T cells from PBMCs. The rearrangement links TRBV5-1 to TRBJ2-7, with a possible D match to TRBD2 (5 bases). The sequence came from a human donor with Susac syndrome. The CDR3 is CASSLMEDQYF. CDR3 sequence (DNA): TGCGCCAGCAGCTTGATGGAGGACCAGTACTTC. Based on the CDR3 plus reference TRBV5-1 and TRBJ2-7, the full variable domain is KAGVTQTPRYLIKTRGQQVTLSCSPISGHRSVSWYQQTPGQGLQFLFEYFSETQRNKGNFPGRFSGRQFSNSRSEMNVSTLELGDSALYLCASSLMEDQYFGPGTRLTVT.